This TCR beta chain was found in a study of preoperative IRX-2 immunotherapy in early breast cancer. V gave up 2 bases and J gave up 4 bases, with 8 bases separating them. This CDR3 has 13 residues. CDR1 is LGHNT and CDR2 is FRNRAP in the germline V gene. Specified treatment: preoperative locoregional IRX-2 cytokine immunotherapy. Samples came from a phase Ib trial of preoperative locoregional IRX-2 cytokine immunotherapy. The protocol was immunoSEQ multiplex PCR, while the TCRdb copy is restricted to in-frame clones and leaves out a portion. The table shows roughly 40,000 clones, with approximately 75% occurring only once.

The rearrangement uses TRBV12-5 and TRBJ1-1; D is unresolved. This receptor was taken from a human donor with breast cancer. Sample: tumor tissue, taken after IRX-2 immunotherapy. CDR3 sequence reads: CASGLYGGTEAFF. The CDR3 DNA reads TGTGCTAGTGGTTTGTACGGAGGCACTGAAGCTTTCTTT.